This T cell receptor (beta chain) came from a study of synovial regulatory T cells in juvenile arthritis. The method was immunoSEQ multiplex PCR; TCRdb's version includes in-frame clones alone and lacks a portion of them. This sample's table reports approximately 7,100 clones. Median disease duration was approximately seven years, range 0.2-19.1. Material: Treg cells from blood. Noted subset: remaining (HLA-DR-negative) circulating blood Treg cells. The receptor comes from a donor between 2 and 29 years old with juvenile idiopathic arthritis.

CDR3 sequence: CASSPRSGDRGYEQYF. The chain couples TRBV7-2 to TRBJ2-7; the TCRdb call, TRBD1, lacks DNA for checking. Germline V gene data show CDR1 as SGHTA and CDR2 as FQGNSA. The CDR3 runs 16 residues. No DNA is recorded.